The rows below give T cell receptor beta chains drawn from one sample of a study of blood T cells in healthy people across ages. From the 5' RACE reads, TCRdb called clonotypes with MiXCR, one entry per CDR3 protein. The table has roughly 900,000 distinct CDR3 sequences, around 48% seen once. The sample was blood. These receptors all come from a man aged 25-40 years in good health. The CDR3 runs from the conserved cysteine through the conserved F or W. Fields, in order: J gene, clone size, V gene, D gene, CDR3 DNA, CDR3 protein. D genes are given only for firm matches. Not every row has a clone size; where given, it reads once, few, many or a size class.

J: TRBJ2-7
size: NA
V: TRBV5-4
D: TRBD2
DNA: TGTGCCAGCAGTAAAGGAACCCTAGCGGGGGGGCTTGTGCGGGAGCAGTACTTC
CDR3: CASSKGTLAGGLVREQYF

J: TRBJ2-5
size: NA
V: TRBV4-2
D: TRBD1
DNA: TGTGCCAGCAGCCACGCTGTCAGGGGGCCTGGGGAGACCCAGTACTTC
CDR3: CASSHAVRGPGETQYF

J: TRBJ2-7
size: few
V: TRBV10-3
D: NA
DNA: TGTGCCATCAGTGAAACAGGGTCTCACGAGCAGTACTTC
CDR3: CAISETGSHEQYF

J: TRBJ1-1
size: NA
V: TRBV5-5
D: NA
DNA: TGTGCCAGCAGCTTGGAACCCCACAGGGAGAACACTGAAGCTTTCTTT
CDR3: CASSLEPHRENTEAFF

J: TRBJ2-5
size: few
V: TRBV4-3
D: NA
DNA: TGCGCCAGCAGCCAAAACGAGGGGGTACAAGAGACCCAGTACTTC
CDR3: CASSQNEGVQETQYF

J: TRBJ1-5
size: once
V: TRBV12-3/TRBV12-4
D: TRBD1
DNA: TGTGCCAGCAGTCCACAGGGGGCCAATGGTCAGCCCCAGCATTTT
CDR3: CASSPQGANGQPQHF

J: TRBJ2-7
size: few
V: TRBV18
D: TRBD1
DNA: TGTGCCAGCTCACTGGGGACAGTCGAGCAGTACTTC
CDR3: CASSLGTVEQYF

J: TRBJ2-7
size: few
V: TRBV20-1
D: NA
DNA: TGCAGTGGTTCACCCTTAGGCAACGAGCAGTACTTC
CDR3: CSGSPLGNEQYF

J: TRBJ2-7
size: many
V: TRBV7-3
D: NA
DNA: TGTGCCAGCAGCAACAAACAGCACTCCTACGAGCAGTACTTC
CDR3: CASSNKQHSYEQYF

J: TRBJ1-2
size: NA
V: TRBV6-1
D: TRBD1
DNA: TGTGCCAGCAGTGGAATACAGGGGATCACCTTC
CDR3: CASSGIQGITF

J: TRBJ2-1
size: few
V: TRBV20-1
D: TRBD2
DNA: TGCAGTGCTAGATGGTCTCTGCGGGGGGGAGAAAGCAATGAGCAGTTCTTC
CDR3: CSARWSLRGGESNEQFF

J: TRBJ1-5
size: NA
V: TRBV6-2/TRBV6-3
D: NA
DNA: TGTGCCAGCAGTTTCACAGGGTTGATACAGCCCCAGCATTTT
CDR3: CASSFTGLIQPQHF

J: TRBJ2-7
size: NA
V: TRBV7-2
D: TRBD1
DNA: TGTGCCAGCAGCTTAGTAACAGGACAGGGCTACGAGCAGTACTTC
CDR3: CASSLVTGQGYEQYF

J: TRBJ1-3
size: NA
V: TRBV29-1
D: NA
DNA: TGCAGCGTTGAAGAGACTGGAAACACCATATATTTT
CDR3: CSVEETGNTIYF

J: TRBJ2-7
size: NA
V: TRBV20-1
D: NA
DNA: TGCAGTGCTAGAATGACTACATCCTCCTACGAGCAGTACTTC
CDR3: CSARMTTSSYEQYF

J: TRBJ2-3
size: NA
V: TRBV7-8
D: TRBD1
DNA: TGTGCCAGCAGCTGGGGGACAGGGGAGGAAGATACGCAGTATTTT
CDR3: CASSWGTGEEDTQYF

J: TRBJ1-2
size: NA
V: TRBV4-1
D: NA
DNA: TGCGCCAGCAGCCTAATATATCTGGGAGCGGAGGGCTACACCTTC
CDR3: CASSLIYLGAEGYTF

J: TRBJ1-1
size: many
V: TRBV21-1
D: NA
DNA: TGTGCCAGCAGCATCGACACAGTGAACACTGAAGCTTTCTTT
CDR3: CASSIDTVNTEAFF

J: TRBJ2-5
size: NA
V: TRBV20-1
D: NA
DNA: TGCAGTGCTAGCGCTCCGAACCTAAAAGAGACCCAGTACTTC
CDR3: CSASAPNLKETQYF

J: TRBJ1-2
size: NA
V: TRBV7-2
D: NA
DNA: TGTGCCAGCAGCCAACTAGCTAACTATGACTACACCTTC
CDR3: CASSQLANYDYTF

J: TRBJ2-3
size: few
V: TRBV5-1
D: TRBD2
DNA: TGCGCCAGCAGCTTCGAACTAGCGGCGAAAAATACGCAGTATTTT
CDR3: CASSFELAAKNTQYF

J: TRBJ1-3
size: NA
V: TRBV6-5
D: NA
DNA: TGTGCCAGCAATGCCCAGGGGCCTCTCTCTGGAAACACCATATATTTT
CDR3: CASNAQGPLSGNTIYF

J: TRBJ1-5
size: NA
V: TRBV2
D: NA
DNA: TGTGCCAGCAGTGAACCCGGGGTAAGAAATCAGCCCCAGCATTTT
CDR3: CASSEPGVRNQPQHF

J: TRBJ1-5
size: NA
V: TRBV28
D: NA
DNA: TGTGCCAGCAGCTCCCCCTCTGGGGGATATCAGCCCCAGCATTTT
CDR3: CASSSPSGGYQPQHF

J: TRBJ2-1
size: NA
V: TRBV20-1
D: TRBD2
DNA: TGCAGTGCTCCTAGCGGCTACTACAATGAGCAGTTCTTC
CDR3: CSAPSGYYNEQFF

J: TRBJ2-1
size: NA
V: TRBV6-2/TRBV6-3
D: TRBD2
DNA: TGTGCCAGCAGGACGGGGGGTACCCTGGAATACAATGAGCAGTTCTTC
CDR3: CASRTGGTLEYNEQFF

J: TRBJ2-5
size: NA
V: TRBV2
D: NA
DNA: TGTGCCAGCAGTGAAGCGGTGGAGGGGGTAGCTGCTTTTGTCCAAGAGACCCGGTACTTC
CDR3: CASSEAVEGVAAFVQETRYF

J: TRBJ1-5
size: few
V: TRBV29-1
D: NA
DNA: TGCAGCATTGCTATGGGCAATCAGCCCCAGCATTTT
CDR3: CSIAMGNQPQHF

J: TRBJ2-3
size: NA
V: TRBV12-3/TRBV12-4
D: NA
DNA: TGTGCCAGCAGCCTCAGGGGGAGGACAGATGCGCAGTATTTT
CDR3: CASSLRGRTDAQYF

J: TRBJ1-6
size: NA
V: TRBV27
D: TRBD1
DNA: TGCGCCAGCAGCTATGGGGACAGGACGTCCTATAATTCACCCCTCCACTTT
CDR3: CASSYGDRTSYNSPLHF

J: TRBJ1-2
size: few
V: TRBV11-2
D: TRBD1
DNA: TGTGCCAGCAGCCAATCGGGACAGGGTATTAGTAGCGATGGCTACACCTTC
CDR3: CASSQSGQGISSDGYTF

J: TRBJ1-2
size: NA
V: TRBV29-1
D: NA
DNA: TGCAGCGTTGAAGAACTTCGTGGCTACACCTTC
CDR3: CSVEELRGYTF